The 24 T cell receptor beta chains presented below share a single source sample, sequenced in a study of metastatic and nonmetastatic thyroid tumors. With MiXCR, TCRdb reprocessed the PCR reads. The sample consists of 11,000 or so clones, less than 50% of them appearing once. All patients were treatment-naive before thyroid surgery. The sequenced sample consisted of tumor tissue. The source of these receptors is a female donor with papillary thyroid cancer or a benign thyroid nodule (not recorded which). Some clones in this sample may be carry-over from other donors' samples.

This rearrangement joins TRBV7-3 to TRBJ1-6; no clear D gene. CDR3 length: 15 residues. Germline CDR1 and CDR2: SGHTA and FQGTGA. With 2 bases removed from V and 7 bases from J, the gap between germline ends came to 12 bases. CDR3 nucleotide sequence: TGTGCCAGCAGCTTAGACGCGTCCTCAAATTCACCCCTCCACTTT. As protein: CASSLDASSNSPLHF.

The gene calls are TRBV9 and TRBJ1-6; no definite D call. V shed 1 base and J shed 7 bases, with 9 bases lying between them. This CDR3 comprises 14 residues. Germline lookup yields CDR1 SGDLS and CDR2 YYNGEE. DNA for the CDR3: TGTGCCAGCAGCGTACAAGGGTTCAATTCACCCCTCCACTTT. Translating it yields CASSVQGFNSPLHF.

This clone has just a few counts. The chain uses TRBV12-3 or TRBV12-4 and TRBJ1-2, with D hard to call. V was trimmed by 6 bases and J by 7 bases, leaving 21 bases between them. The CDR3 totals 15 residues. CDR3 in amino acids: CASSYTGPRYVGYTF. CDR3 nucleotides: TGTGCCAGCAGCTATACCGGGCCACGTTATGTTGGCTACACCTTC.

The chain recombines TRBV28 with TRBJ2-7, with 7 bases identical to TRBD2. Germline V gene data show CDR1 as MDHEN and CDR2 as SYDVKM. The CDR3 spans 13 residues. V trimming: 4 bases; J trimming: 3 bases; junction bases outside the gene matches: 3. CDR3 DNA: TGTGCCAGCAGTTCTGGGGAGGGCTACGAGCAGTACTTC. The encoded protein is CASSSGEGYEQYF.

This chain uses TRBV20-1 with TRBJ2-7; D may correspond to TRBD1 or TRBD2 (5 bases each). Germline CDR1 DFQATT, CDR2 SNEGSKA (reference sequence). V was trimmed by 3 bases and J by 0 bases, leaving 15 bases between them. The CDR3 length is 15 residues. CDR3 sequence (DNA): TGCAGTGCTAGGGACATCCAGGGAGTCTCCTACGAGCAGTACTTC. Protein: CSARDIQGVSYEQYF.

J is TRBJ2-1 and V is TRBV6-5; TRBD1 matches at 8 bases. CDR1 and CDR2 (germline): MNHEY, SVGAGI. The CDR3 is 15 residues long. The V segment lost 3 bases and the J segment 6 bases; nucleotides outside the gene matches: 7. The CDR3 loop is CASSYVTGVPNEQFF. For the CDR3, the DNA is TGTGCCAGCAGTTATGTGACAGGGGTCCCCAATGAGCAGTTCTTC.

The V and J genes are TRBV5-1 and TRBJ2-2, with D unclear. The V gene lost 0 bases and the J gene lost 4 bases, with 13 bases spanning the gap. This CDR3 is 16 amino acids long. In germline, CDR1 is SGHRS, CDR2 YFSETQ. In DNA, the CDR3 is TGCGCCAGCAGCTTGGGGGGTCCACTCGGCACCGGGGAGCTGTTTTTT. Translating gives CASSLGGPLGTGELFF.

This clone was seen more than once but under ten times. V gene TRBV12-3 or TRBV12-4 combines with J gene TRBJ2-7; the D gene is possibly TRBD1 (6 bases). CDR3 length: 12 amino acids. Trimming removed 5 bases at V and 5 bases at J, with 10 bases between. In DNA form, the CDR3 reads TGTGCCAGCAGTCCGGACAGAAACGAGCAGTACTTC. Its translation: CASSPDRNEQYF.

This clone was counted between two and nine times. This chain links TRBV11-2 with TRBJ1-6; 9 bases agree with TRBD1. The V segment lost 4 bases and the J segment 10 bases; nucleotides outside the gene matches: 8. The CDR3 extends over 15 amino acids. Germline lookup yields CDR1 SGHAT and CDR2 FQNNGV. CDR3 protein: CASSSPGQGSSPLHF. The DNA of the CDR3 is TGTGCCAGCAGCTCACCGGGACAGGGAAGCTCACCCCTCCACTTT.

This clone has just a few counts. The chain carries TRBV6-4 and TRBJ2-1; TRBD2 might be the D (5 bases). This CDR3 contains 13 residues. The V gene lost 4 bases and the J gene lost 10 bases, with 14 bases spanning the gap. Germline V gene data show CDR1 as MRHNA and CDR2 as SNTAGT. CDR3 DNA: TGTGCCAGCAGTGCCTCGTTGGGAGAGGAGCAGTTCTTC. Protein: CASSASLGEEQFF.

The chain links TRBV4-1 to TRBJ2-1, with TRBD2 as a possible D gene (6 bases). In germline, CDR1 is MGHRA, CDR2 YSYEKL. V was cut by 1 base and J by 9 bases, with 10 bases left in between. The CDR3 covers 13 residues. The CDR3 DNA reads as TGCGCCAGCAGCCAAGCCCCGGAGGGTGAGCAGTTCTTC. Translating it yields CASSQAPEGEQFF.

The V gene is TRBV28, the J gene TRBJ1-6; no firm D call. Trimming took off 4 bases at V and 7 bases at J, with 17 bases between the two ends. The CDR3 runs 16 residues. Per germline, CDR1 MDHEN and CDR2 SYDVKM. CDR3 residues: CASSSARSDGNSPLHF. The DNA of the CDR3 is TGTGCCAGCAGTTCTGCCCGATCGGACGGGAATTCACCCCTCCACTTT. Together with reference TRBV28 and TRBJ1-6, the CDR3 gives the full variable domain: DVKVTQSSRYLVKRTGEKVFLECVQDMDHENMFWYRQDPGLGLRLIYFSYDVKMKEKGDIPEGYSVSREKKERFSLILESASTNQTSMYLCASSSARSDGNSPLHFGNGTRLTVT.

Written as DNA, the CDR3 is TGCGCCAGCAGCTTGACGGGACAGACCTACAATGAGCAGTTCTTC. The encoded protein is CASSLTGQTYNEQFF. The genes are TRBV5-1 and TRBJ2-1, with 7 bases lining up with TRBD1. The junction had 3 bases not matched to a gene; V was cut back by 1 base and J by 2 bases. Germline V gene lookup returns CDR1 SGHRS and CDR2 YFSETQ. The CDR3 consists of 15 residues.

The chain recombines TRBV14 with TRBJ1-6, with D perhaps matching TRBD1 (6 bases). The CDR3 consists of 15 residues. The V gene lost 4 bases and the J gene lost 9 bases, with 16 bases spanning the gap. Germline-derived CDR1 and CDR2 are SGHDN and FVKESK. CDR3 amino acids: CASSLTGGSRSPLHF. The CDR3 DNA follows: TGTGCCAGCAGCCTCACGGGGGGCAGTCGTTCACCCCTCCACTTT.

There are a few counts of this clone. The conserved phenylalanine or tryptophan normally closing the CDR3 is absent here, so this likely arose from a read error. No DNA is shown, since the ends of the CDR3 on it are uncertain; the CDR3 is the one TCRdb lists. This chain links TRBV6-1 with TRBJ2-7; the D segment call TRBD1 is taken from the table without a DNA check. The CDR3 is 13 amino acids in total, end residues counted. Germline CDR1 MNHNS, CDR2 SASEGT. The CDR3 sequence is CASSEEGTGAPLG.

V is TRBV30 and J is TRBJ2-1, with 9 nucleotides matching TRBD2. The J segment lost 10 bases and the V segment lost 0 bases, leaving 10 bases of the junction unmatched. The CDR3 length is 15 residues. Germline V gene sequence: CDR1 GTSNPN, CDR2 SVGIG (reference sequence). The CDR3 nucleotides are TGTGCCTGGAGTGTGTATAGCGGGAGTTACCGAGAGCAGTTCTTC. Its protein is CAWSVYSGSYREQFF. Based on the CDR3 plus reference TRBV30 and TRBJ2-1, the full variable domain is SQTIHQWPATLVQPVGSPLSLECTVEGTSNPNLYWYRQAAGRGLQLLFYSVGIGQISSEVPQNLSASRPQDRQFILSSKKLLLSDSGFYLCAWSVYSGSYREQFFGPGTRLTVL.

This clone was picked up a small number of times. The chain's CDR3 is CASSGTSVTYNEQFF. CDR3 DNA: TGTGCCAGCAGTGGGACTAGCGTCACCTACAATGAGCAGTTCTTC. J is TRBJ2-1 and V is TRBV28, with TRBD2 matching over 10 bases. Germline V gene lookup returns CDR1 MDHEN and CDR2 SYDVKM. V was clipped by 5 bases and J by 2 bases; unmatched bases: 3. The CDR3 spans 15 residues.

This chain uses TRBV9 with TRBJ2-1; TRBD2 matches at 8 bases. CDR1 is SGDLS and CDR2 is YYNGEE in the germline V gene. The CDR3 is made up of 16 amino acids. Trimming at V came to 4 bases and at J to 4 bases, leaving 10 bases not matched to a gene. This chain's CDR3 is CASSSPREVAYNEQFF. The CDR3 DNA reads as TGTGCCAGCAGCTCGCCGCGGGAGGTAGCATACAATGAGCAGTTCTTC.

This clone has only a few counts. One end of the junction does not line up with germline, which may come from a read error. The chain has TRBV6-2 or TRBV6-3 and TRBJ2-3; 7 positions agree with TRBD1. The CDR3 is 15 residues long. Germline CDR1 reads MNHEY; CDR2 reads SVGEGT. CDR3 in amino acids: CSSSLDRDGTDTQYF. DNA for the CDR3: TGTTCCAGCAGCCTCGACAGGGACGGGACAGATACGCAGTATTTT.

This clone has more than one count but fewer than ten. CDR3 sequence reads: CASTPLAGFTDTQYF. The CDR3 DNA sequence: TGTGCCAGTACCCCCCTAGCGGGCTTCACAGATACGCAGTATTTT. The chain uses TRBV19 and TRBJ2-3; TRBD2 aligns across 8 bases. V shed 7 bases and J 2 bases; nucleotides not matched to a gene: 8. The CDR3 sequence is 15 residues long. CDR1 is LNHDA, CDR2 SQIVND, per germline (reference sequence).

This chain connects TRBV20-1 to TRBJ1-6; D is ambiguous. CDR1 is DFQATT and CDR2 is SNEGSKA in the germline V gene (reference sequence). The CDR3 totals 13 residues. V lost 1 base and J lost 11, with 12 bases in between. Written as DNA, the CDR3 is TGCAGTGCTAGAGCCTCCTCGGTGGCACCCCTCCACTTT. Translated, it gives CSARASSVAPLHF.

In regard to this clone: One end of the junction does not line up with germline, which may come from a read error. The chain couples TRBV2 to TRBJ2-3, with 13 bases fitting TRBD2. The CDR3 spans 15 residues. Germline CDR1 is SNHLY and CDR2 is FYNNEI. The CDR3 DNA is TGTGCCAGCAGAGCGACTAGCGGGAGGTCAGATACGCGGTATTTT. It specifies CASRATSGRSDTRYF.

This clone was recorded only once. The chain links TRBV4-1 to TRBJ1-2; no clear D gene. Per the germline V gene, CDR1 is MGHRA and CDR2 is YSYEKL. There are 15 residues in the CDR3. Trimming pared 1 base from V and 3 bases from J, leaving 12 bases between. The chain's CDR3 is CASSQGVKHDYGYTF. CDR3 coding DNA: TGCGCCAGCAGCCAAGGGGTCAAACATGACTATGGCTACACCTTC.

This clone was found a few times. V usage is TRBV6-1 and J usage is TRBJ2-5, with 11 nucleotides matching TRBD2. Trimming took 4 bases from V and 4 from J; bases not matched to a gene: 5. The length of the CDR3 is 15 residues. The germline V gene encodes CDR1 MNHNS and CDR2 SASEGT. CDR3 residues: CASSVLGTSGETQYF. For the CDR3, the DNA is TGTGCCAGCAGTGTCCTCGGGACTAGCGGAGAGACCCAGTACTTC.